This TCR beta chain is drawn from a study of shared clonotypes between healthy human individuals. Naive-designated CD8 cells lacked CD45RO, were positively enriched for CCR7, and omitted terminally differentiated effector memory CD45RA+ cells. Germline V gene data show CDR1 as SEHNR and CDR2 as FQNEAQ (reference sequence). The length of the CDR3 is 16 residues. V was clipped by 0 bases and J by 0 bases; unmatched bases: 2. The assay was immunoSEQ multiplex PCR, and TCRdb's table has in-frame clones only and misses some. The sample includes about 2 million clones, about 95% seen only once; the top ten take 0.85% to 1.2%.

This chain links TRBV7-9 with TRBJ2-3; 8 bases agree with TRBD1. Sequenced input: naive CD8+ T cells sorted from blood. The clonotype originates from a young man in good health. Written as DNA, the CDR3 is TGTGCCAGCAGCTTAGCGACAGGGGTTAGCACAGATACGCAGTATTTT. Its protein is CASSLATGVSTDTQYF. The whole variable domain, filled in from reference TRBV7-9 and TRBJ2-3, reads DTGVSQNPRHKITKRGQNVTFRCDPISEHNRLYWYRQTLGQGPEFLTYFQNEAQLEKSRLLSDRFSAERPKGSFSTLEIQRTEQGDSAMYLCASSLATGVSTDTQYFGPGTRLTVL.